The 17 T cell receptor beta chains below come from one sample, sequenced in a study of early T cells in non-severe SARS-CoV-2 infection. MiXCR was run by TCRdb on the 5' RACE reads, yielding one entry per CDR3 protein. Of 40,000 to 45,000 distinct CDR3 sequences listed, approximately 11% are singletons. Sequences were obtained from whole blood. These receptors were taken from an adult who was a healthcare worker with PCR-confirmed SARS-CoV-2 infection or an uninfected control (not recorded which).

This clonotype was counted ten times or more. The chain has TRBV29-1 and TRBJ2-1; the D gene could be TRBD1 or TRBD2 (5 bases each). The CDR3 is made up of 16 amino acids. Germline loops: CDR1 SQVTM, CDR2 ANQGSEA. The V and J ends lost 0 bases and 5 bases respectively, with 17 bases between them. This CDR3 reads CSVEDPEGLGHNEQFF. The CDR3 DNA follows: TGCAGCGTTGAAGATCCCGAGGGTTTGGGGCACAATGAGCAGTTCTTC.

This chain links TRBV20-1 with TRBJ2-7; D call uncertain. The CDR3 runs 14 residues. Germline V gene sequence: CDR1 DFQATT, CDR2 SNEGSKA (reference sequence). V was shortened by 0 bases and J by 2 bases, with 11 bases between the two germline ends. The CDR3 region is CSARDRAKPYEQYF. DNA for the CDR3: TGCAGTGCTAGAGATCGCGCCAAACCCTACGAGCAGTACTTC.

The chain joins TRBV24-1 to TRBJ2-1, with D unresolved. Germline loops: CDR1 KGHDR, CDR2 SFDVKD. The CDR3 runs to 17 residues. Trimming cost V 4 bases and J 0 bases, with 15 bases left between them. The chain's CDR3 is CATSEPPRWGSYNEQFF. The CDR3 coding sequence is TGTGCCACCAGTGAACCCCCCCGATGGGGCTCCTACAATGAGCAGTTCTTC.

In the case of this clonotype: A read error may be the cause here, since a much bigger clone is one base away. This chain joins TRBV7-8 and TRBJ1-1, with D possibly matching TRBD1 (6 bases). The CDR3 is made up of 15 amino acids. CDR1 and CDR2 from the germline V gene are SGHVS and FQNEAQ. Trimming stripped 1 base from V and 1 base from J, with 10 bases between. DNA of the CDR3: TGTGCCAGCAGCTTAGGCCCAGGGGCGAACACTGAAGCTTTCTTT. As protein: CASSLGPGANTEAFF. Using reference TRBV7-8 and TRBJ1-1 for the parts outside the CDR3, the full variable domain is GAGVSQSPRYKVAKRGQDVALRCDPISGHVSLFWYQQALGQGPEFLTYFQNEAQLDKSGLPSDRFFAERPEGSVSTLKIQRTQQEDSAVYLCASSLGPGANTEAFFGQGTRLTVV.

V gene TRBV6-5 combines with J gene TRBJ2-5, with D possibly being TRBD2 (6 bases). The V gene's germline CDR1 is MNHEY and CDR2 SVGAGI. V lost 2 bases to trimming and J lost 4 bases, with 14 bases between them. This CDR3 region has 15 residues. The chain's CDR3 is CASSYVLGGRETQYF. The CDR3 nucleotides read TGTGCCAGCAGTTACGTTCTGGGGGGTCGAGAGACCCAGTACTTC.

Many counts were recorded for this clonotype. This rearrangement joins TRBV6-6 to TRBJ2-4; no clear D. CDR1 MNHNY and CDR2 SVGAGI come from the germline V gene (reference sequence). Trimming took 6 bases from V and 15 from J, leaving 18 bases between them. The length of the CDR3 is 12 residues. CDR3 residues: CASRSDGPAGYF. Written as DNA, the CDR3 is TGTGCCAGCAGATCCGACGGTCCGGCTGGGTACTTC.

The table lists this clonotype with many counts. Written as DNA, the CDR3 is TGTGCCAGCAGCTACGCAACAGGTGACCAAGAGACCCAGTACTTC. It yields the protein CASSYATGDQETQYF. The chain uses TRBV7-7 and TRBJ2-5; maybe TRBD1 (5 bases). There are 15 residues in the CDR3. CDR1 is SSHAT and CDR2 is FNYEAQ in the germline V gene (reference sequence). Trimming cost V 4 bases and J 0 bases, with 12 bases left between them.

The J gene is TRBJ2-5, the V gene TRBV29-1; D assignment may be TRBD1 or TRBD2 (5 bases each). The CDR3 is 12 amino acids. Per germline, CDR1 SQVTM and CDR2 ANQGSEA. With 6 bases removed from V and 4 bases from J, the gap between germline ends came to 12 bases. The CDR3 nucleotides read TGCAGCGTCGAGAGGGGCGGAGAGACCCAGTACTTC. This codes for CSVERGGETQYF. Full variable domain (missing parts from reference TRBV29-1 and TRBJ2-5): SAVISQKPSRDICQRGTSLTIQCQVDSQVTMMFWYRQQPGQSLTLIATANQGSEATYESGFVIDKFPISRPNLTFSTLTVSNMSPEDSSIYLCSVERGGETQYFGPGTRLLVL.

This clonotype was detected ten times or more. For the CDR3, the DNA is TGCAGTGCTAGGCTACTGACTAGCGGGGGTCGCGAGCAGTACTTC. Protein sequence: CSARLLTSGGREQYF. V gene TRBV20-1 combines with J gene TRBJ2-7, with TRBD2 matching over 12 bases. Germline lookup yields CDR1 DFQATT and CDR2 SNEGSKA (reference sequence). The CDR3 spans 15 residues. V was clipped by 3 bases and J by 6 bases; unmatched bases: 9.

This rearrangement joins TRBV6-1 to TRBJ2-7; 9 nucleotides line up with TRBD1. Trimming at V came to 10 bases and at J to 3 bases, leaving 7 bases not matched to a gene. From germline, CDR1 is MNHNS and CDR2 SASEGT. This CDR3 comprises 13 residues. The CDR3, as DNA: TGTGCCATTTCGGGACAGGGCCTCTACGAGCAGTACTTC. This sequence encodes CAISGQGLYEQYF.

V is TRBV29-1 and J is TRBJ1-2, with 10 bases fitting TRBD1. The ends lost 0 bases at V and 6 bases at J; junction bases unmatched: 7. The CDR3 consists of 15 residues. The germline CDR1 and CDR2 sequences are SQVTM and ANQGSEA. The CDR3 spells CSVEDRDRGDDGYTF. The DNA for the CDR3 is TGCAGCGTTGAAGACCGGGACAGGGGCGACGATGGCTACACCTTC.

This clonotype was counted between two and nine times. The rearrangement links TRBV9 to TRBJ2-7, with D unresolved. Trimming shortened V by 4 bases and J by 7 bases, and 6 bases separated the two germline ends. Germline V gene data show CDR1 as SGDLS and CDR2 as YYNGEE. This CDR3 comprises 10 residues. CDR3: CASSLPEQYF. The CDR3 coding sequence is TGTGCCAGCAGCCTCCCGGAGCAGTACTTC.

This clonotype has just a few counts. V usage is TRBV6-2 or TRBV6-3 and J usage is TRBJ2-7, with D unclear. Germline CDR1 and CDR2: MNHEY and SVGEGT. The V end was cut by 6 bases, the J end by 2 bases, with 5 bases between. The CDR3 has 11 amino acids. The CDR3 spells CASRTAYEQYF. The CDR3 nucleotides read TGTGCCAGCAGGACTGCCTACGAGCAGTACTTC.

The CDR3 protein is CASSPDSQRQQYF. The CDR3 nucleotides read TGTGCCAGCAGCCCGGACAGCCAAAGACAGCAGTACTTC. The chain employs TRBV3-1 and TRBJ2-7, with D possibly TRBD1 on 6 matching bases. Germline V lookup: CDR1 LGHDT, CDR2 YNNKEL (reference sequence). Trimming stripped 4 bases from V and 8 bases from J, with 15 bases between. The CDR3 covers 13 residues.

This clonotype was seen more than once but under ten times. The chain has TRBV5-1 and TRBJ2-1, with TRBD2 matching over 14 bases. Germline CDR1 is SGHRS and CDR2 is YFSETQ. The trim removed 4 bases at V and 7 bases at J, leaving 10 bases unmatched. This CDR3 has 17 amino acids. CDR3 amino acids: CASSRLVTSGGANEQFF. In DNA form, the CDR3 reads TGCGCCAGCAGCCGCTTAGTGACTAGCGGGGGGGCGAATGAGCAGTTCTTC.

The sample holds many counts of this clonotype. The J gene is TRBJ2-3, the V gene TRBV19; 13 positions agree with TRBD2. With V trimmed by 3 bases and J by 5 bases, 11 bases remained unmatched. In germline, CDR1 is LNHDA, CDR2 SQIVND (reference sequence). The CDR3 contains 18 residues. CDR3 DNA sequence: TGTGCCAGTAGTATGGAGGCAACTAGCGGGGGGGCAGTAGATACGCAGTATTTT. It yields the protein CASSMEATSGGAVDTQYF.

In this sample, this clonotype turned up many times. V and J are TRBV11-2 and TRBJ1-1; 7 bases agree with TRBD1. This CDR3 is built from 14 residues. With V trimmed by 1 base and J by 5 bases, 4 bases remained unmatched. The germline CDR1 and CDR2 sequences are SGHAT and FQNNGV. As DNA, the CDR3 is TGTGCCAGCAGCTTAGCAGGGGGAGATACTGAAGCTTTCTTT. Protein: CASSLAGGDTEAFF. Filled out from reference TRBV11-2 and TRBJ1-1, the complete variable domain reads EAGVAQSPRYKIIEKRQSVAFWCNPISGHATLYWYQQILGQGPKLLIQFQNNGVVDDSQLPKDRFSAERLKGVDSTLKIQPAKLEDSAVYLCASSLAGGDTEAFFGQGTRLTVV.